Shown below are 9 T cell receptor beta chains from a single sample sequenced in a study of cytomegalovirus exposure and HLA in healthy donors (dated 2017 in TCRdb). Library preparation employed the immunoSEQ multiplex PCR assay. For the multiplex PCR, a mixture combining 60 forward primers for TCR Vbeta segments and 13 reverse primers for TCR Jbeta segments was used. The immuneACCESS repertoire file appears here via TCRdb, limited to in-frame rearrangements. These files lack a portion of the clones; in checked studies, under half of the deficit traces to unresolved V genes, and the cause of the others is not known. Across this sample there are nearly 200,000 clones, with 82% seen only once. The ten largest clones capture under 7.5% of the sample. The sequenced material came from PBMCs. Receptor source: a woman between 50 and 59 years old in good health and CMV-seropositive.

V and J are TRBV5-6 and TRBJ2-3; 9 bases line up with TRBD1. V dropped 4 bases and J dropped 3; count of bases not matched to a gene: 6. The germline V gene encodes CDR1 SGHDT and CDR2 YYEEEE. The CDR3 is 15 amino acids. In DNA form, the CDR3 reads TGTGCCAGCAGCCCGAAGACAGGGGGGACAGATACGCAGTATTTT. It yields the protein CASSPKTGGTDTQYF.

With respect to this clone: The same CDR3 is also encoded by other DNA sequences in this sample. The J gene is TRBJ2-3, the V gene TRBV27, with D possibly TRBD1 on 5 matching bases. V was trimmed by 2 bases and J by 2 bases, leaving 11 bases between them. The CDR3 runs 15 residues. From germline, CDR1 is MNHEY and CDR2 SMNVEV (reference sequence). The CDR3 here is CASSLQGRSTDTQYF. The CDR3 DNA reads TGTGCCAGCAGTTTACAGGGCAGATCCACAGATACGCAGTATTTT.

This clone was seen only once. The chain is built from TRBV5-1 and TRBJ1-2; TRBD1 is a possible D gene (5 bases). The germline CDR1 and CDR2 sequences are SGHRS and YFSETQ. The V and J ends lost 4 bases and 9 bases respectively, with 13 bases between them. This CDR3 has 12 amino acids. CDR3 nucleotide sequence: TGCGCCAGCAGCCCCGGGGGAGAGCGCTACACCTTC. Its protein is CASSPGGERYTF.

In this sample, this clone turned up a few times. The genes are TRBV21-1 and TRBJ2-5; the table names TRBD2, a call not compared with the DNA. TRBJ2-7 explains the end of the DNA better; the J call may be wrong. TRBV21-1 is classified as a pseudogene. The CDR3 runs to 17 residues. CDR3 DNA: TGTGCCAGCAGCAAACACATCTTCTACCGGGGGGGCTACGAGCAGTACTTC. This codes for CASSKHIFYRGGYEQYF.

In its sample, this clone was seen a few times. V gene TRBV28 combines with J gene TRBJ1-2; D ambiguous. V lost 7 bases, J lost 7 bases, and 13 bases lay in between. Germline V lookup: CDR1 MDHEN, CDR2 SYDVKM. The CDR3 has 12 amino acids. The CDR3 bases are TGTGCCAGCACGGGGATGGGCATTGGCTACACCTTC. This sequence encodes CASTGMGIGYTF.

The CDR3 here is CASSLAGGLETQYF. CDR3 DNA sequence: TGTGCCAGCAGCTTGGCCGGAGGTTTAGAGACCCAGTACTTC. The chain combines TRBV5-4 with TRBJ2-5, with TRBD2 as a possible D gene (5 bases). This CDR3 has 14 amino acids. V was trimmed by 0 bases and J by 4 bases, leaving 10 bases between them. Looked up from germline, CDR1 is SGHNT and CDR2 is YYREEE (reference sequence). The variable domain in full, with the rest retrieved from reference TRBV5-4 and TRBJ2-5, is ETGVTQSPTHLIKTRGQQVTLRCSSQSGHNTVSWYQQALGQGPQFIFQYYREEENGRGNFPPRFSGLQFPNYSSELNVNALELDDSALYLCASSLAGGLETQYFGPGTRLLVL.

This clone appeared a few times. This chain connects TRBV19 to TRBJ1-3; no firm D call. V lost 2 bases to trimming and J lost 2 bases, with 10 bases between them. The CDR3 is 15 residues long. The germline gives CDR1 LNHDA, CDR2 SQIVND (reference sequence). The CDR3 nucleotides are TGTGCCAGTAGTATATCAACAGCCGCTGGAAACACCATATATTTT. This translates into CASSISTAAGNTIYF.

Worth noting for this clone: Other nucleotide sequences in the sample specify the same CDR3. The chain combines TRBV7-2 with TRBJ2-7; D may be TRBD2 (5 bases). V gave up 1 base and J gave up 2 bases, with 6 bases separating them. CDR1 and CDR2 (germline): SGHTA, FQGNSA. This CDR3 region has 13 residues. This chain's CDR3 is CASSLGGTYEQYF. In nucleotides, the CDR3 is TGTGCCAGCAGCTTAGGAGGGACCTACGAGCAGTACTTC.

The V gene is TRBV5-8, the J gene TRBJ2-7; TRBD2 aligns across 7 bases. Germline V gene sequence: CDR1 SGHTS, CDR2 YDEGEE. The CDR3 contains 17 residues. The ends lost 1 base at V and 0 bases at J; junction bases unmatched: 10. The DNA of the CDR3 is TGTGCCAGCAGCTTGTTTCTCGGGGGGTCTAGCTCCTACGAGCAGTACTTC. The encoded protein is CASSLFLGGSSSYEQYF. Using reference TRBV5-8 and TRBJ2-7 for the parts outside the CDR3, the full variable domain is EAGVTQSPTHLIKTRGQQATLRCSPISGHTSVYWYQQALGLGLQFLLWYDEGEERNRGNFPPRFSGRQFPNYSSELNVNALELEDSALYLCASSLFLGGSSSYEQYFGPGTRLTVT.